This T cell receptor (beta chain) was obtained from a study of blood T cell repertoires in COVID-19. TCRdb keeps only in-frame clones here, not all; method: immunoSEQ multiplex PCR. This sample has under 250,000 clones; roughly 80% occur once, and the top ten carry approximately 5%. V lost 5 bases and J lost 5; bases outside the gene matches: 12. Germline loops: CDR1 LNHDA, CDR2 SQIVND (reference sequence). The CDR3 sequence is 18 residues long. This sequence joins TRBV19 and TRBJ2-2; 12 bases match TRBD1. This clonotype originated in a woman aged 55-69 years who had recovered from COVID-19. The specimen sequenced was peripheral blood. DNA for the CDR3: TGTGCCAGTAGTCACCTCCCGGGACAGGGGGCGAGGACCGGGGAGCTGTTTTTT. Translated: CASSHLPGQGARTGELFF. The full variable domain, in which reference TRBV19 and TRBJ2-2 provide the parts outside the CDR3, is DGGITQSPKYLFRKEGQNVTLSCEQNLNHDAMYWYRQDPGQGLRLIYYSQIVNDFQKGDIAEGYSVSREKKESFPLTVTSAQKNPTAFYLCASSHLPGQGARTGELFFGEGSRLTVL.